This T cell receptor (beta chain) was retrieved from a study of T-cell reconstitution after alpha-beta-depleted transplantation in children. A TCRbeta library incorporating unique molecular identifiers was prepared. From the PCR reads, TCRdb called clonotypes with MiXCR, one entry per CDR3 protein. The table lists about 980,000 distinct CDR3 sequences, around 30% of them singletons. Study-level results: A year had passed since transplant, and T-cell counts and diversity by then came mostly from newly produced T cells. From surviving recipient T cells and thymic progenitors came the high day-60 TCRbeta diversity observed in some patients. Several hundred graft clones that had expanded were reportedly the source of alpha-beta T cells about two months after transplant.

This clonotype turned up a few times. The antigen remains undetermined. The sample consisted of PBMCs, mostly from graft donor cells, taken 360 days after TCRalphabeta/CD19-depleted stem cell transplant. The receptor was derived from a boy younger than two who had a stem cell transplant for SCID, so the T cells may come from the graft donor.

The CDR3 DNA follows: TGCGCCAGCAGCTACGGGACTAGCGGTCCCTCCTACAATGAGCAGTTCTTC. Residues: CASSYGTSGPSYNEQFF. This chain connects TRBV5-1 to TRBJ2-1; 11 positions match TRBD2. Per the germline V gene, CDR1 is SGHRS and CDR2 is YFSETQ. The CDR3 runs to 17 residues. V gave up 3 bases and J gave up 0 bases; unmatched junction bases: 5. Based on the CDR3 plus reference TRBV5-1 and TRBJ2-1, the full variable domain is KAGVTQTPRYLIKTRGQQVTLSCSPISGHRSVSWYQQTPGQGLQFLFEYFSETQRNKGNFPGRFSGRQFSNSRSEMNVSTLELGDSALYLCASSYGTSGPSYNEQFFGPGTRLTVL.